This is a list of T cell receptor beta chains from one sample in a study of T cell changes during pregnancy in multiple sclerosis. TCRdb's copy holds only in-frame clones and misses some; the assay was immunoSEQ multiplex PCR. The sample shows 50,000 to 60,000 clones, 89% of them seen only once. The sample in question was peripheral blood, obtained after pregnancy. Source of these receptors: a female donor with multiple sclerosis, enrolled in a pregnancy study. CDR3s include the opening cysteine and the closing phenylalanine or tryptophan. Each record gives: CDR3 protein, CDR3 DNA, D gene, clone size, J gene, V gene. A D gene is named only where the DNA matches it firmly. The size entry is marked missing in some rows and otherwise reads once, few, many or a size class.

CDR3aa: CASRTRDFVYGYTF; CDR3nt: TGCGCCAGCAGAACCCGGGACTTTGTCTATGGCTACACCTTC; d_gene: -; abundance: -; j_gene: TRBJ1-2; v_gene: TRBV10-2
CDR3aa: CATSRGGASYNEQFF; CDR3nt: TGTGCCACCAGCAGGGGGGGTGCCTCCTACAATGAGCAGTTCTTC; d_gene: -; abundance: -; j_gene: TRBJ2-1; v_gene: TRBV15
CDR3aa: CASSISQGGYTQYF; CDR3nt: TGTGCCAGTAGTATATCCCAGGGGGGATATACGCAGTATTTT; d_gene: -; abundance: -; j_gene: TRBJ2-3; v_gene: TRBV19
CDR3aa: CASSFSGTETYEQYF; CDR3nt: TGTGCCAGCAGCTTCTCCGGGACAGAAACCTACGAGCAGTACTTC; d_gene: TRBD1; abundance: -; j_gene: TRBJ2-7; v_gene: TRBV13
CDR3aa: CASSAGTAGNTIYF; CDR3nt: TGTGCCAGCAGCGCCGGGACAGCCGGAAACACCATATATTTT; d_gene: TRBD1; abundance: -; j_gene: TRBJ1-3; v_gene: TRBV7-3
CDR3aa: CASSPSQVNTEAFF; CDR3nt: TGTGCCAGCTCCCCCTCCCAGGTGAACACTGAAGCTTTCTTT; d_gene: -; abundance: -; j_gene: TRBJ1-1; v_gene: TRBV18
CDR3aa: CASSPQAGTNTGELFF; CDR3nt: TGCGCCAGCAGCCCACAAGCCGGGACGAACACCGGGGAGCTGTTTTTT; d_gene: -; abundance: -; j_gene: TRBJ2-2; v_gene: TRBV4-3
CDR3aa: CASSVGSMGLAGGNTGELFF; CDR3nt: TGTGCCAGCAGCGTAGGAAGTATGGGACTAGCGGGGGGGAACACCGGGGAGCTGTTTTTT; d_gene: TRBD2; abundance: -; j_gene: TRBJ2-2; v_gene: TRBV9
CDR3aa: CASSRAVGGGNQPQHF; CDR3nt: TGTGCCAGCAGCCGCGCGGTCGGGGGAGGCAATCAGCCCCAGCATTTT; d_gene: -; abundance: -; j_gene: TRBJ1-5; v_gene: TRBV7-2
CDR3aa: CASSRDRDTQYF; CDR3nt: TGTGCCAGCAGCCGGGACAGGGATACGCAGTATTTT; d_gene: TRBD1; abundance: -; j_gene: TRBJ2-3; v_gene: TRBV4-2
CDR3aa: CASSRGIAGRNSDTQYF; CDR3nt: TGTGCCAGCAGCCGGGGCATAGCGGGGAGGAACTCAGATACGCAGTATTTT; d_gene: TRBD2; abundance: -; j_gene: TRBJ2-3; v_gene: TRBV4-2
CDR3aa: CASSPLRGNQPQHF; CDR3nt: TGTGCCAGTAGCCCCCTCAGGGGAAATCAGCCCCAGCATTTT; d_gene: -; abundance: many; j_gene: TRBJ1-5; v_gene: TRBV19
CDR3aa: CASTVRGGAPDTQYF; CDR3nt: TGTGCCAGTACTGTGAGGGGGGGGGCCCCAGATACGCAGTATTTT; d_gene: -; abundance: once; j_gene: TRBJ2-3; v_gene: TRBV19
CDR3aa: CASRDTAAITDTQYF; CDR3nt: TGTGCCAGCAGGGATACAGCGGCAATTACAGATACGCAGTATTTT; d_gene: -; abundance: -; j_gene: TRBJ2-3; v_gene: TRBV5-4
CDR3aa: CASSQEPFSYTNEKLFF; CDR3nt: TGTGCCAGCAGCCAAGAGCCTTTTTCCTATACTAATGAAAAACTGTTTTTT; d_gene: -; abundance: -; j_gene: TRBJ1-4; v_gene: TRBV4-2
CDR3aa: CASRASRSNNNEQFF; CDR3nt: TGTGCCAGCAGAGCGAGTCGGTCTAATAACAATGAGCAGTTCTTC; d_gene: -; abundance: -; j_gene: TRBJ2-1; v_gene: TRBV14
CDR3aa: CASSPRTGENSPLHF; CDR3nt: TGCGCCAGCAGCCCAAGGACAGGGGAGAATTCACCCCTCCACTTT; d_gene: TRBD1; abundance: -; j_gene: TRBJ1-6; v_gene: TRBV5-1
CDR3aa: CASSSTEDTEAFF; CDR3nt: TGTGCCAGCAGCTCAACGGAGGACACTGAAGCTTTCTTT; d_gene: -; abundance: -; j_gene: TRBJ1-1; v_gene: TRBV7-3
CDR3aa: CASSSIRDLSSGANVLTF; CDR3nt: TGTGCCAGCAGCAGTATCCGGGACTTAAGCTCTGGGGCCAACGTCCTGACTTTC; d_gene: -; abundance: -; j_gene: TRBJ2-6; v_gene: TRBV11-2
CDR3aa: CASSVTGSTTEAFF; CDR3nt: TGTGCCAGCAGTGTGACCGGGAGCACCACTGAAGCTTTCTTT; d_gene: -; abundance: -; j_gene: TRBJ1-1; v_gene: TRBV27
CDR3aa: CASSFPGHRPGPSNYGYTF; CDR3nt: TGTGCCAGCAGCTTCCCCGGCCATCGGCCAGGGCCATCTAACTATGGCTACACCTTC; d_gene: -; abundance: once; j_gene: TRBJ1-2; v_gene: TRBV7-6
CDR3aa: CASSTPGEGAGELFF; CDR3nt: TGTGCCAGCAGCACACCCGGTGAGGGGGCCGGGGAGCTGTTTTTT; d_gene: -; abundance: -; j_gene: TRBJ2-2; v_gene: TRBV11-1
CDR3aa: CASSSQSHEAFF; CDR3nt: TGTGCCAGCAGTTCACAGTCTCACGAAGCTTTCTTT; d_gene: -; abundance: few; j_gene: TRBJ1-1; v_gene: TRBV28
CDR3aa: CSAGRAGMMFF; CDR3nt: TGCAGTGCTGGGAGGGCAGGGATGATGTTTTTT; d_gene: -; abundance: -; j_gene: TRBJ1-4; v_gene: TRBV20-1
CDR3aa: CASSEIQSTDTQYF; CDR3nt: TGCGCCAGCAGTGAGATCCAAAGCACAGATACGCAGTATTTT; d_gene: -; abundance: -; j_gene: TRBJ2-3; v_gene: TRBV10-1
CDR3aa: CASSLGVGTGDTQYF; CDR3nt: TGCGCCAGCAGCTTGGGGGTCGGGACAGGGGATACGCAGTATTTT; d_gene: TRBD1; abundance: once; j_gene: TRBJ2-3; v_gene: TRBV5-1
CDR3aa: CASSLAGTGGETQYF; CDR3nt: TGTGCCAGCAGCTTAGCCGGGACAGGGGGTGAGACCCAGTACTTC; d_gene: TRBD1; abundance: few; j_gene: TRBJ2-5; v_gene: TRBV7-3
CDR3aa: CASSEVPPGTSGGRGETQYF; CDR3nt: TGCGCCAGCAGCGAGGTCCCACCCGGGACTAGCGGGGGGCGAGGAGAGACCCAGTACTTC; d_gene: TRBD2; abundance: -; j_gene: TRBJ2-5; v_gene: TRBV5-1
CDR3aa: CASSQALAGGPDTQYF; CDR3nt: TGTGCCAGCAGCCAAGCGCTAGCGGGGGGGCCAGATACGCAGTATTTT; d_gene: TRBD2; abundance: -; j_gene: TRBJ2-3; v_gene: TRBV4-2
CDR3aa: CASSQIAGGPGDEQFF; CDR3nt: TGCGCCAGCAGCCAGATTGCGGGGGGGCCCGGCGATGAGCAGTTCTTC; d_gene: TRBD2; abundance: -; j_gene: TRBJ2-1; v_gene: TRBV4-3
CDR3aa: CASIQTAYTEAFF; CDR3nt: TGTGCCAGCATCCAGACAGCCTACACTGAAGCTTTCTTT; d_gene: -; abundance: -; j_gene: TRBJ1-1; v_gene: TRBV6-1
CDR3aa: CAISLTGSNQPQHF; CDR3nt: TGTGCCATCAGTCTGACAGGAAGCAATCAGCCCCAGCATTTT; d_gene: -; abundance: -; j_gene: TRBJ1-5; v_gene: TRBV10-3
CDR3aa: CASSIGQGSTEAFF; CDR3nt: TGTGCCAGTAGTATAGGACAGGGAAGTACTGAAGCTTTCTTT; d_gene: TRBD1; abundance: -; j_gene: TRBJ1-1; v_gene: TRBV19
CDR3aa: CASTNQGADTQYF; CDR3nt: TGCGCCAGCACAAACCAGGGCGCAGATACGCAGTATTTT; d_gene: -; abundance: -; j_gene: TRBJ2-3; v_gene: TRBV5-1
CDR3aa: CASSESAGSYEQYF; CDR3nt: TGTGCCAGCAGTGAATCGGCGGGTTCCTACGAGCAGTACTTC; d_gene: -; abundance: -; j_gene: TRBJ2-7; v_gene: TRBV25-1
CDR3aa: CASSPGTGVTEAFF; CDR3nt: TGCGCCAGCAGTCCCGGGACAGGGGTCACTGAAGCTTTCTTT; d_gene: TRBD1; abundance: -; j_gene: TRBJ1-1; v_gene: TRBV4-1
CDR3aa: CASSLVQGSYYGYTF; CDR3nt: TGTGCCAGCAGCTTAGTTCAGGGCTCATACTATGGCTACACCTTC; d_gene: -; abundance: -; j_gene: TRBJ1-2; v_gene: TRBV7-8
CDR3aa: CATSRDSGRGNEQYF; CDR3nt: TGTGCCACCAGCAGAGATTCCGGGAGAGGGAACGAGCAGTACTTC; d_gene: -; abundance: -; j_gene: TRBJ2-7; v_gene: TRBV15
CDR3aa: CAISEDRGVQGYTF; CDR3nt: TGTGCCATCAGTGAGGACAGGGGAGTACAGGGCTACACCTTC; d_gene: TRBD1; abundance: -; j_gene: TRBJ1-2; v_gene: TRBV10-3
CDR3aa: CASSSSGFVTPYEQYF; CDR3nt: TGTGCCAGCAGTTCCTCAGGGTTCGTAACGCCGTACGAGCAGTACTTC; d_gene: -; abundance: -; j_gene: TRBJ2-7; v_gene: TRBV28
CDR3aa: CASSELAGGHNEQFF; CDR3nt: TGTGCCAGCAGTGAGCTAGCGGGGGGTCACAATGAGCAGTTCTTC; d_gene: TRBD2; abundance: few; j_gene: TRBJ2-1; v_gene: TRBV6-4
CDR3aa: CASSLTGEGTEAFF; CDR3nt: TGTGCCAGCAGCTTAACGGGGGAGGGCACTGAAGCTTTCTTT; d_gene: -; abundance: -; j_gene: TRBJ1-1; v_gene: TRBV7-3
CDR3aa: CASSLEGAGGAYEQYF; CDR3nt: TGTGCCAGCAGCTTGGAGGGGGCGGGGGGAGCCTACGAGCAGTACTTC; d_gene: -; abundance: once; j_gene: TRBJ2-7; v_gene: TRBV5-4
CDR3aa: CASSFTAEITEAFF; CDR3nt: TGTGCCAGCAGCTTTACAGCAGAGATCACTGAAGCTTTCTTT; d_gene: -; abundance: -; j_gene: TRBJ1-1; v_gene: TRBV7-3
CDR3aa: CASSILGTAGRSPLHF; CDR3nt: TGTGCCAGTAGTATTCTGGGGACAGCCGGGCGATCACCCCTCCACTTT; d_gene: TRBD1; abundance: -; j_gene: TRBJ1-6; v_gene: TRBV19
CDR3aa: CASSHPRQGLTEAFF; CDR3nt: TGCGCCAGCAGCCATCCGAGACAGGGGCTCACTGAAGCTTTCTTT; d_gene: TRBD1; abundance: -; j_gene: TRBJ1-1; v_gene: TRBV4-1